The 13 T cell receptor beta chains listed next were all sequenced from one sample in a study of blood T cells in healthy people across ages. Using a J-beta primer mix together with a sample-barcoded 5' primer, a second PCR was run for roughly 7 to 11 cycles. TCRdb fed the 5' RACE reads into MiXCR, producing one record per CDR3 protein. The data contain around 1,900,000 distinct CDR3 sequences, roughly two fifths of them singletons. Sequenced material: blood. The receptors originated from a human donor in good health.

This clonotype showed up many times. V gene TRBV7-2 combines with J gene TRBJ2-1; weak D call: TRBD2 (6 bases). The CDR3 is 13 amino acids. Trimming pared 3 bases from V and 9 bases from J, leaving 12 bases between. Germline V gene sequence: CDR1 SGHTA, CDR2 FQGNSA. The CDR3 nucleotides read TGTGCCAGCAGCTTCGGGGGAGTCGGTGAGCAGTTCTTC. It specifies CASSFGGVGEQFF.

CDR3 sequence: CASSQDLRGPEAFF. The CDR3 DNA reads TGCGCCAGCAGCCAAGATTTAAGGGGCCCTGAAGCTTTCTTT. V usage is TRBV4-3 and J usage is TRBJ1-1, with D perhaps matching TRBD1 (5 bases). Trimming took 0 bases from V and 6 from J, leaving 11 bases between them. The CDR3 has 14 amino acids. Germline V gives CDR1 LGHNA, CDR2 YSLEER.

This clonotype was seen more than once but under ten times. The chain links TRBV4-2 to TRBJ1-1; D perhaps matches TRBD1 (6 bases). CDR1 is LGHNA and CDR2 is YNFKEQ in the germline V gene. The CDR3 sequence is 12 residues long. V was cut by 4 bases and J by 8 bases, with 11 bases left in between. CDR3 protein: CASSRDIAEAFF. CDR3 sequence (DNA): TGTGCCAGCAGCCGGGACATCGCCGAAGCTTTCTTT.

Only a few counts were recorded for this clonotype. The rearrangement uses TRBV4-2 and TRBJ2-5, with TRBD2 identical over 11 bases. The end of the DNA aligns better with TRBJ2-7, so the J call may be wrong. The CDR3 spans 16 residues. Germline values: CDR1 LGHNA, CDR2 YNFKEQ. For the CDR3, the DNA is TGTGCCAGCAGCCAGGGAGCGGGACTAGCGGATTACGAGCAGTACTTC. Its translation: CASSQGAGLADYEQYF.

This clonotype was detected only a few times. The rearrangement uses TRBV29-1 and TRBJ2-1; unclear D gene. The germline V and J ends were trimmed by 6 bases and 6 bases, with 18 bases remaining between them. This CDR3 is 14 amino acids long. Germline V CDR1 and CDR2: SQVTM, ANQGSEA. The DNA of the CDR3 is TGCAGCGTCGGATTCGGATTGGGGTTCAATGAGCAGTTCTTC. Its protein is CSVGFGLGFNEQFF.

The chain uses TRBV20-1 and TRBJ1-5; D is unresolved. V lost 1 base and J 5 bases, leaving 12 bases between the germline ends. The CDR3 has 14 residues. From germline, CDR1 is DFQATT and CDR2 SNEGSKA (reference sequence). The CDR3 DNA follows: TGCAGTGCTAGAGGTGGGGTCCGGGATCAGCCCCAGCATTTT. The encoded protein is CSARGGVRDQPQHF.

There are a few counts of this clonotype. This sequence joins TRBV20-1 and TRBJ2-7, with a tentative D call TRBD1 (5 bases). Germline values: CDR1 DFQATT, CDR2 SNEGSKA (reference sequence). V lost 7 bases and J lost 2, with 12 bases in between. The CDR3 runs to 12 residues. CDR3 coding DNA: TGCAGTGTAAGGGGCAGGGCCTACGAGCAGTACTTC. The encoded protein is CSVRGRAYEQYF.

This clonotype was recorded once. The rearrangement links TRBV6-6 to TRBJ1-6; 7 bases line up with TRBD1. The CDR3 loop spans 15 amino acids. Germline-derived CDR1 and CDR2 are MNHNY and SVGAGI (reference sequence). J was trimmed by 10 bases and V by 2 bases; bases with no gene match: 8. CDR3 bases: TGTGCCAGCAGTTACCTAGGAAGGGGGCTGTCACCCCTCCACTTT. Amino acid sequence: CASSYLGRGLSPLHF.

This clonotype appeared a few times. The chain is built from TRBV5-1 and TRBJ2-1; the match to TRBD1 covers 8 bases. The V segment lost 4 bases and the J segment 7 bases; nucleotides outside the gene matches: 10. The germline gives CDR1 SGHRS, CDR2 YFSETQ. This CDR3 has 15 amino acids. This CDR3 reads CASSPGQGWANEQFF. CDR3 DNA: TGCGCCAGCAGCCCTGGACAGGGCTGGGCGAATGAGCAGTTCTTC.

The chain is built from TRBV28 and TRBJ1-5; no firm D call. There are 13 residues in the CDR3. The V and J ends lost 2 bases and 6 bases respectively, with 8 bases between them. CDR1 and CDR2 (germline): MDHEN, SYDVKM. The CDR3 here is CASSLQAGQPQHF. The CDR3, as DNA: TGTGCCAGCAGTTTACAGGCGGGTCAGCCCCAGCATTTT.

The gene calls are TRBV11-3 and TRBJ2-3; D remains unclear. The length of the CDR3 is 15 residues. Trimming pared 0 bases from V and 0 bases from J, leaving 7 bases between. Germline V gives CDR1 SGHNT, CDR2 YENEEA. The CDR3: CASSLDRYSTDTQYF. DNA for the CDR3: TGTGCCAGCAGCTTAGATCGGTACAGCACAGATACGCAGTATTTT.

Concerning this clonotype: Germline and junction disagree at one end, which may indicate a read error. The V and J genes are TRBV2 and TRBJ1-2; 7 bases agree with TRBD1. Germline CDR1 reads SNHLY; CDR2 reads FYNNEI. The CDR3 runs to 13 residues. The DNA of the CDR3 is TGTGCCAGCGGAAGACAGGGATCCTATGACTACACCTTC. It specifies CASGRQGSYDYTF.

This sequence joins TRBV10-3 and TRBJ2-3; D unclear. This CDR3 is built from 15 residues. Germline values: CDR1 ENHRY, CDR2 SYGVKD. With 8 bases removed from V and 4 bases from J, the gap between germline ends came to 19 bases. For the CDR3, the DNA is TGTGCCATCGGATTCTCAGCCCGTGGCGCAGATACGCAGTATTTT. Amino acid sequence: CAIGFSARGADTQYF.